The rows below give T cell receptor beta chains drawn from one sample of a study of cytomegalovirus exposure and HLA in healthy donors. Only in-frame clones appear in the TCRdb table, and some are missing; sequencing was by immunoSEQ multiplex PCR. The table lists approximately 150,000 clones, 65% to 85% of them singletons. The sequenced material came from PBMCs. The receptors here all came from a man aged 60-69 years in good health and CMV-seronegative. CDR3s include the opening cysteine and the closing phenylalanine or tryptophan. The D gene is left open where the match is weak. Not all rows give a size; the values are once, few, many and, for expanded clones, a class.

cdr3_length j_call d_call v_call clone_size cdr3_aa cdr3_nt
17 TRBJ1-2 - TRBV19 - CASSLPGTLKLVYGYTF TGTGCCAGTAGCCTACCCGGGACACTAAAGTTGGTCTATGGCTACACCTTC
13 TRBJ1-5 - TRBV27 few CASSLLARQPQHF TGTGCCAGCAGTTTACTGGCCCGTCAGCCCCAGCATTTT
15 TRBJ2-7 TRBD1 TRBV18 - CASSLGQGTTYEQYF TGTGCCAGCTCACTCGGACAGGGTACTACCTACGAGCAGTACTTC
12 TRBJ2-7 TRBD1 TRBV7-9 few CASSLTGDEQYF TGTGCCAGCAGCTTGACAGGGGACGAGCAGTACTTC
14 TRBJ1-1 TRBD1 TRBV5-4 few CASSGRGTGMRAFF TGTGCCAGCAGCGGTAGAGGGACAGGGATGCGCGCTTTCTTT
15 TRBJ2-7 TRBD1 TRBV19 - CASNPGTGGFREQYF TGTGCCAGTAATCCCGGGACAGGGGGCTTTCGGGAGCAGTACTTC
15 TRBJ2-7 TRBD2 TRBV19 - CASRRVRGGAYEQYF TGTGCCAGTAGACGTGTGCGCGGGGGGGCCTACGAGCAGTACTTC
17 TRBJ1-1 - TRBV5-1 - CASSPTTGGYRNTEAFF TGCGCCAGCAGCCCTACAACGGGGGGCTATCGGAACACTGAAGCTTTCTTT
17 TRBJ2-3 - TRBV15 - CATSSLFSWTSTDTQYF TGTGCCACCAGCAGTCTCTTTTCTTGGACAAGCACAGATACGCAGTATTTT
16 TRBJ2-7 - TRBV11-2 once CASSLDLSGAVYEQYF TGTGCCAGCAGCTTAGATCTCAGTGGGGCGGTCTACGAGCAGTACTTC
16 TRBJ1-1 - TRBV25-1 - CASSEYSQGGRPEAFF TGTGCCAGCAGTGAATATTCCCAGGGCGGGAGGCCTGAAGCTTTCTTT
16 TRBJ2-5 TRBD2 TRBV5-5 - CASSSTSGGYEETQYF TGTGCCAGCAGCTCTACTAGCGGGGGATACGAAGAGACCCAGTACTTC
20 TRBJ2-3 TRBD2 TRBV9 - CASSGDSGDSGGLKTDTQYF TGTGCCAGCAGCGGCGACTCTGGTGATAGCGGGGGGCTCAAAACAGATACGCAGTATTTT
14 TRBJ2-5 - TRBV18 - CASSTRQHQETQYF TGTGCCAGCTCAACTCGACAGCACCAAGAGACCCAGTACTTC
14 TRBJ2-7 - TRBV30 - CAWGDGRFPYEQYF TGTGCCTGGGGAGACGGCCGGTTTCCATACGAGCAGTACTTC
13 TRBJ2-5 TRBD1 TRBV7-3 few CASSSLQGTAQYF TGTGCCAGCAGCTCCTTACAGGGGACGGCCCAGTACTTC
16 TRBJ2-1 TRBD2 TRBV2 - CASSDSLAGGFDEQFF TGTGCCAGCAGTGACTCACTAGCGGGGGGTTTCGATGAGCAGTTCTTC
15 TRBJ2-7 - TRBV27 - CASSLSLQSTYEQYF TGTGCCAGCAGCTTAAGTCTACAGTCGACCTACGAGCAGTACTTC